Listed below are T cell receptor beta chains from one sample, sequenced in a study of blood T cell repertoires in COVID-19. The assay was immunoSEQ multiplex PCR, and TCRdb's table has in-frame clones only and misses some. The sample shows roughly 220,000 clones, 80% of them seen only once. The sequencing input was PBMCs or T cells enriched from blood (not recorded which). The receptor source for this set is a man aged 25 to 40 with acute COVID-19. Both conserved end residues are part of each CDR3.

TRBJ1-2 | TRBV10-1 | CASSESRQSYGYTF
TRBJ2-7 | TRBV20-1 | CSASKLVSSVSYEQYF
TRBJ1-2 | TRBV19 | CASPVGGRLYGYTF
TRBJ2-1 | TRBV10-3 | CAISEPNSGGIYNEQFF
TRBJ2-3 | TRBV11-2 | CASSTSGDRADTQYF
TRBJ2-6 | TRBV11-2 | CASSLGQFSGANVLTF
TRBJ2-3 | TRBV19 | CASSINSGNTDTQYF
TRBJ2-4 | TRBV2 | CASRVLGGLAKNIQYF
TRBJ1-1 | TRBV19 | CASRPQGWNTEAFF
TRBJ2-1 | TRBV9 | CASSLRTSMEQFF
TRBJ2-7 | TRBV4-1 | CASSQQGTHEQYF
TRBJ2-1 | TRBV5-4 | CASSPARGGPNNEQFF
TRBJ2-5 | TRBV7-9 | CASSLEGRVQETQYF
TRBJ1-3 | TRBV28 | CASSRPPTGYSGNTIYF
TRBJ2-7 | TRBV10-3 | CAISPSGGVTYEQYF
TRBJ2-1 | TRBV7-3 | CASSLTSGGQVEQFF
TRBJ2-1 | TRBV28 | CASSPLGQGATYNEQFF
TRBJ2-3 | TRBV28 | CASTPITRGGKDTQYF
TRBJ1-2 | TRBV28 | CASSPWGRGGRYGYTF
TRBJ2-7 | TRBV19 | CASSIFFDRVIYEQYF
TRBJ1-2 | TRBV3-1/TRBV3-2 | CASSPKTGLGAYGYTF
TRBJ1-5 | TRBV27 | CASKRTGQPQHF
TRBJ2-1 | TRBV6-5 | CASSTQGNEQFF
TRBJ2-7 | TRBV2 | CASLTDPSSYEQYF
TRBJ1-5 | TRBV11-2 | CASSFSGSNQPQHF
TRBJ1-1 | TRBV19 | CASTRQGKNTEAFF
TRBJ1-5 | TRBV2 | CASSTDSSNQPQHF
TRBJ1-2 | TRBV7-6 | CASSSQDRTGYTF
TRBJ2-7 | TRBV7-9 | CASSSDRTSSYEQYF
TRBJ2-1 | TRBV18 | CASSPLGDRVLAGGTQFF
TRBJ1-6 | TRBV7-9 | CASSSGTGINLHNSPLHF
TRBJ2-5 | TRBV5-1 | CASSYTGQGGLETQYF
TRBJ1-1 | TRBV2 | CASSERRGHTEAFF